The subject of this entry is one T cell receptor (beta chain). The data originate from a study of T cells after somatic rescue of genetic block. The germline V gene has CDR1 GTSNPN and CDR2 SVGIG (reference sequence). V lost 0 bases and J lost 6, with 9 bases in between. This CDR3 contains 13 residues. Method: immunoSEQ multiplex PCR; TCRdb's copy keeps in-frame clones and lacks some. The repertoire includes 10,000 to 15,000 clones, approximately 74% of them detected once, and roughly 12% sits in the top ten. The chain uses TRBV30 and TRBJ1-5; D gene uncertain. This receptor was obtained from a boy aged 5 to 17. The source material was peripheral blood mononuclear cells (PBMCs). The CDR3 protein is CAWSVEAVQPQHF. CDR3 coding DNA: TGTGCCTGGAGTGTAGAGGCAGTTCAGCCCCAGCATTTT. Based on the CDR3 plus reference TRBV30 and TRBJ1-5, the full variable domain is SQTIHQWPATLVQPVGSPLSLECTVEGTSNPNLYWYRQAAGRGLQLLFYSVGIGQISSEVPQNLSASRPQDRQFILSSKKLLLSDSGFYLCAWSVEAVQPQHFGDGTRLSIL.